This T cell receptor beta chain was obtained from a study of cytomegalovirus exposure and HLA in healthy donors. Per the germline V gene, CDR1 is SGHAT and CDR2 is FQNNGV. The CDR3 is 14 amino acids. J gave up 5 bases and V 4 bases, and 5 bases lay outside the gene matches. 13 Jbeta primers and 60 Vbeta primers were used for the PCR. Profiled with immunoSEQ multiplex PCR; TCRdb holds only in-frame clones, not every one. The sample comprises some 170,000 clones, roughly 80% of which are singletons, and 4.9% rests with the top ten. The J gene is TRBJ2-5, the V gene TRBV11-2; 9 bases match TRBD1. This receptor was obtained from a woman between 18 and 29 years old in good health and CMV-seropositive. The sample taken for sequencing was PBMCs. The CDR3 nucleotides read TGTGCCAGCAGCTCGGGACAGGGTGAGGAGACCCAGTACTTC. This translates into CASSSGQGEETQYF.